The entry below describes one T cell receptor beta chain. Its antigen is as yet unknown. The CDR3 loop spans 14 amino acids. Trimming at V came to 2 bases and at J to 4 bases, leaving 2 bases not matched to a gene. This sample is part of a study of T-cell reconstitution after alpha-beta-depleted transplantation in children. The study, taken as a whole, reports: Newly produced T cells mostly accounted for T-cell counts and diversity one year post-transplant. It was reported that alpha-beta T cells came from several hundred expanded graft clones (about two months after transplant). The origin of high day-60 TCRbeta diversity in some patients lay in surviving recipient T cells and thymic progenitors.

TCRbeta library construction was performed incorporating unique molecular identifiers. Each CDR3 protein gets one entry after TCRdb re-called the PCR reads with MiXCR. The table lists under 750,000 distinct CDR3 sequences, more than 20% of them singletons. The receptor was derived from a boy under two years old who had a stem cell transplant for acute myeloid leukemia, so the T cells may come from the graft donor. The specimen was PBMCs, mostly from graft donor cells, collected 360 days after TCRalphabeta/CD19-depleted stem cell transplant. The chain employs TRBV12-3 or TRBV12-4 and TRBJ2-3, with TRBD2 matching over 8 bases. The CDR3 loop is CASSLRGGPDTQYF. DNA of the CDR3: TGTGCCAGCAGTTTACGGGGGGGCCCAGATACGCAGTATTTT.